This is a list of T cell receptor beta chains from one sample in a study of T cells in Graves' hyperthyroidism and ophthalmopathy. TCRdb re-analysed the multiplex PCR reads in MiXCR, keeping a single row per CDR3 protein. The sample includes around 620,000 distinct CDR3 sequences, 13% to 15% seen only once; the top ten take approximately 6.4%. The source material was blood. These receptors all come from a woman younger than 30 with Graves' ophthalmopathy. Both conserved end residues are part of each CDR3. The D gene is left open where the match is weak.

V	D	CDR3
TRBV4-1	TRBD1	CASSPNRGPDYGYTF
TRBV19	-	CASRGPLNQPQHF
TRBV19	TRBD1	CATFRQGSAYGYTF
TRBV19	-	CASQQDNYGYTF
TRBV7-2	-	CASSLGTPLGQETQYF
TRBV19	TRBD1	CASKTGTGGVGYTF
TRBV30	-	CAWSELLGNYGYTF
TRBV9	TRBD2	CASSVSGRAPHEQFF
TRBV29-1	-	CSVGLQGRDSRVPQHF
TRBV18	-	CASSPSGPTYEQYF
TRBV7-9	-	CASSFEGLGDSNQPQHF
TRBV29-1	TRBD1	CSVLSETGEKGGELFF
TRBV30	-	CAWTVVYGDRTTEAFF
TRBV5-8	-	CASSGDSLHMNTEAFF
TRBV6-1	TRBD1	CASSDAGTGGRVGYTF
TRBV14	TRBD2	CASSPGTSGRASYEQYF
TRBV19	TRBD1	CASSEDFTGTEHYEQYF
TRBV6-5	-	CASSYSTASYYGANVLTF
TRBV7-8	-	CASSERANSYEQYF
TRBV6-1	TRBD2	CASSGAGGVNEQFF